This TCR beta chain was recorded in a study of blood T cell repertoires in COVID-19. Study information: T cells, B-cell-depleted T cells, or PBMCs provided the cDNA or gDNA that served as material.

Trimming removed 0 bases at V and 8 bases at J, with 16 bases between. The CDR3 length is 15 residues. CDR1 LGHDT and CDR2 YNNKEL come from the germline V gene (reference sequence). In its sample, this clone was seen a few times. Donors were grouped by their self-reported clinical history. In the original analysis: Reference gene primers were amplified, and this amplification served to estimate nucleated cell counts. Assay used: immunoSEQ multiplex PCR; TCRdb lists only in-frame clones, some missing. The V and J calls and clone size are taken from that table; D and trimming were inferred from the DNA. This table holds under 250,000 clones, approximately 90% found once.

Source material: PBMCs or T cells enriched from blood (not recorded which). V and J are TRBV3-1 (or the pseudogene TRBV3-2) and TRBJ1-2; perhaps TRBD1 as D (6 bases). The source of this sequence is a woman in her thirties with acute COVID-19. CDR3 region: CASSQDLSGAQGYTF. CDR3 DNA sequence: TGTGCCAGCAGCCAAGACCTATCAGGGGCGCAGGGCTACACCTTC.